These 6 T cell receptor beta chains came from one sample sequenced in a study of T cells in Graves' hyperthyroidism and ophthalmopathy. What was amplified from RNA transcripts were TCR beta CDR3 regions. The HTBI set primed first-round TCR CDR3 RT-PCR. Via MiXCR, TCRdb re-called the multiplex PCR reads, giving one row per CDR3 protein. The data show 500,000 to 800,000 distinct CDR3 sequences, 45% seen once. Sequencing was performed on peripheral blood or thyroid tissue (not recorded which). Receptors were obtained from an adult man with Graves' disease, either hyperthyroidism or ophthalmopathy (not recorded which).

On this clonotype: One junction end does not reproduce the germline sequence, and a read error may be involved. The rearrangement joins TRBV14 to TRBJ2-5; a weak D match, TRBD1 (6 bases). This CDR3 comprises 14 residues. Germline V lookup: CDR1 SGHDN, CDR2 FVKESK. The CDR3 reads CASSLQGWRETQCF. The CDR3 nucleotides are TGTGCCAGCAGCCTACAGGGATGGCGTGAGACCCAGTGCTTC.

In its sample, this clonotype was seen once. The chain recombines TRBV2 with TRBJ1-2, with a weak D call TRBD1 (5 bases). CDR1 and CDR2 from the germline V gene are SNHLY and FYNNEI. V dropped 7 bases and J dropped 5 bases, with 14 bases sitting between them. The CDR3 spans 13 residues. The CDR3 protein is CASMQGLEYGYTF. The CDR3 nucleotides are TGTGCCAGCATGCAGGGACTCGAATATGGCTACACCTTC. The full variable domain, its missing parts supplied by reference TRBV2 and TRBJ1-2, is EPEVTQTPSHQVTQMGQEVILRCVPISNHLYFYWYRQILGQKVEFLVSFYNNEISEKSEIFDDQFSVERPDGSNFTLKIRSTKLEDSAMYFCASMQGLEYGYTFGSGTRLTVV.

The chain recombines TRBV29-1 with TRBJ1-6; D uncertain. Trimming pared 8 bases from V and 12 bases from J, leaving 20 bases between. The CDR3 length is 13 residues. Germline CDR1 SQVTM, CDR2 ANQGSEA. The CDR3 coding sequence is TGCAGCTCCGGCTCGGCTGAATTTATACCCCTCCACTTT. Amino acids: CSSGSAEFIPLHF.

The rearrangement uses TRBV2 and TRBJ1-5, with unresolved D. Germline loops: CDR1 SNHLY, CDR2 FYNNEI. This CDR3 has 13 amino acids. V was cut by 5 bases and J by 5 bases, with 10 bases left in between. This chain's CDR3 is CASSSGIYQPQHF. The CDR3 DNA follows: TGTGCCAGCAGTTCCGGGATATATCAGCCCCAGCATTTT.

V usage is TRBV6-5 and J usage is TRBJ2-5; a possible D gene is TRBD1 (6 bases). The CDR3 covers 16 residues. Germline CDR1 is MNHEY and CDR2 is SVGAGI. V dropped 3 bases and J dropped 1 base, with 15 bases sitting between them. CDR3 residues: CASSYSQGRPQETQYF. In DNA, the CDR3 is TGTGCCAGCAGTTATAGTCAGGGGAGACCCCAAGAGACCCAGTACTTC.

The chain employs TRBV29-1 and TRBJ2-7, with D tentatively TRBD1 (6 bases). Near its end, the DNA agrees better with TRBJ2-1, so the J call may be wrong. From germline, CDR1 is SQVTM and CDR2 ANQGSEA. The CDR3 spans 13 residues. CDR3 region: CSVRAGAYNEQFF. CDR3 sequence (DNA): TGCAGCGTGAGAGCAGGGGCCTACAATGAGCAGTTCTTC.